The 21 T cell receptor beta chains below come from one sample, sequenced in a study of radiation and T cells in renal cell carcinoma. Time point indicated: baseline pretreatment blood. The treatment was: 15 Gy SBRT to primary tumor, nephrectomy 4 weeks later. Repertoires were generated with immunoSEQ multiplex PCR, while TCRdb's copy carries only in-frame clones and drops some. The table shows about 130,000 clones, with approximately 90% occurring only once. This material consisted of blood, taken from a patient whose treatment included radiotherapy and nephrectomy. These receptor sequences come from a woman in her forties or fifties with renal cell carcinoma.

J is TRBJ2-7 and V is TRBV7-9; 7 bases are a match to TRBD1. V lost 6 bases and J lost 2; bases outside the gene matches: 7. CDR1 is SEHNR and CDR2 is FQNEAQ in the germline V gene (reference sequence). This CDR3 spans 14 amino acids. Here the CDR3 reads CASRRLTGAYEQYF. CDR3 nucleotides: TGTGCCAGCAGAAGACTTACAGGGGCCTACGAGCAGTACTTC.

Only one count was recorded for this clone. The chain combines TRBV5-1 with TRBJ1-2; no clear D. The ends were cut back, 0 bases at V and 3 bases at J, with 12 bases in the middle. The CDR3 contains 15 residues. Germline V gene sequence: CDR1 SGHRS, CDR2 YFSETQ. CDR3 in DNA: TGCGCCAGCAGCTTGGATCCGGATAGACACTATGGCTACACCTTC. Residues: CASSLDPDRHYGYTF.

The V and J genes are TRBV19 and TRBJ2-2; the D is unclear. Looked up from germline, CDR1 is LNHDA and CDR2 is SQIVND (reference sequence). The germline V and J ends were trimmed by 3 bases and 4 bases, with 12 bases remaining between them. The CDR3 contains 15 residues. The CDR3 region has the DNA TGTGCCAGTAGTATTGAATCACGTAGCACCGGGGAGCTGTTTTTT. Protein product: CASSIESRSTGELFF.

This rearrangement joins TRBV19 to TRBJ1-2; the D is unclear. V lost 7 bases to trimming and J lost 0 bases, with 12 bases between them. This CDR3 region has 14 residues. Germline assignment: CDR1 LNHDA and CDR2 SQIVND (reference sequence). The CDR3 DNA follows: TGTGCCAGTACCCCGGACGGGTCTAACTATGGCTACACCTTC. Amino acids: CASTPDGSNYGYTF.

This clone was detected a few times. V is TRBV4-2 and J is TRBJ1-6; 7 positions agree with TRBD1. The CDR3 runs to 15 residues. The germline V gene has CDR1 LGHNA and CDR2 YNFKEQ. V shed 5 bases and J 7 bases; nucleotides not matched to a gene: 8. CDR3 amino acids: CASSDRDSTNSPLHF. The CDR3 DNA sequence: TGTGCCAGCAGCGACCGGGACAGCACGAATTCACCCCTCCACTTT.

The rearrangement links TRBV9 to TRBJ2-3; 9 nucleotides line up with TRBD2. There are 14 residues in the CDR3. Germline CDR1 SGDLS, CDR2 YYNGEE. Trimming took 4 bases from V and 6 from J; bases not matched to a gene: 6. In DNA, the CDR3 is TGTGCCAGCAGCCCGAGCGGGGGGAGGGATACGCAGTATTTT. Its protein is CASSPSGGRDTQYF. Using reference TRBV9 and TRBJ2-3 for the parts outside the CDR3, the full variable domain is DSGVTQTPKHLITATGQRVTLRCSPRSGDLSVYWYQQSLDQGLQFLIQYYNGEERAKGNILERFSAQQFPDLHSELNLSSLELGDSALYFCASSPSGGRDTQYFGPGTRLTVL.

V is TRBV7-8 and J is TRBJ1-1; D gene uncertain. This CDR3 is 14 amino acids long. V gave up 2 bases and J gave up 2 bases, with 9 bases separating them. CDR1 is SGHVS and CDR2 is FQNEAQ in the germline V gene. CDR3 protein: CASSLYLSNTEAFF. CDR3 coding DNA: TGTGCCAGCAGCTTATATTTGTCAAACACTGAAGCTTTCTTT. The variable domain in full, completed from reference TRBV7-8 and TRBJ1-1, reads GAGVSQSPRYKVAKRGQDVALRCDPISGHVSLFWYQQALGQGPEFLTYFQNEAQLDKSGLPSDRFFAERPEGSVSTLKIQRTQQEDSAVYLCASSLYLSNTEAFFGQGTRLTVV.

J is TRBJ1-5 and V is TRBV6-5; 7 bases align to TRBD1. The germline gives CDR1 MNHEY, CDR2 SVGAGI. CDR3 length equals 14 residues. V gave up 6 bases and J gave up 6 bases; unmatched junction bases: 8. CDR3 coding DNA: TGTGCCAGCAGAACGTACAGGGGTTCTCAGCCCCAGCATTTT. Protein: CASRTYRGSQPQHF.

The chain carries TRBV5-1 and TRBJ1-2; 7 bases match TRBD1. Trimming took 4 bases from V and 1 from J; bases not matched to a gene: 1. Germline assignment: CDR1 SGHRS and CDR2 YFSETQ. The CDR3 consists of 13 residues. The CDR3 protein is CASSRDSNYGYTF. The CDR3 bases are TGCGCCAGCAGCAGGGACAGTAACTATGGCTACACCTTC.

This sequence joins TRBV18 and TRBJ1-1; 12 bases line up with TRBD1. Germline-derived CDR1 and CDR2 are KGHSH and LQKENI. The CDR3 has 16 residues. Losses at the gene ends were 2 bases for V and 7 bases for J; bases not matched to a gene: 8. The CDR3, as DNA: TGTGCCAGCTCACCAGGCGGGACAGGGGGCATCGGTGAAGCTTTCTTT. It specifies CASSPGGTGGIGEAFF.

V gene TRBV6-5 combines with J gene TRBJ2-1; TRBD2 agrees at 8 bases. This CDR3 comprises 15 residues. Germline CDR1 reads MNHEY; CDR2 reads SVGAGI. With V trimmed by 5 bases and J by 6 bases, 9 bases remained unmatched. The CDR3 nucleotides read TGTGCCAGCAGTAGGGAGGTAGCGGGGTTCAATGAGCAGTTCTTC. Protein sequence: CASSREVAGFNEQFF.

This clone has a single count. The V and J genes are TRBV19 and TRBJ1-5, with D possibly being TRBD1 (6 bases). This CDR3 has 16 amino acids. The germline V and J ends were trimmed by 3 bases and 6 bases, with 18 bases remaining between them. The germline V gene has CDR1 LNHDA and CDR2 SQIVND (reference sequence). Here the CDR3 reads CASSIQTSGAAQPQHF. Here the CDR3 DNA reads TGTGCCAGTAGTATTCAGACCTCAGGGGCGGCTCAGCCCCAGCATTTT.

The rearrangement links TRBV6-1 to TRBJ2-6; the D gene is possibly TRBD2 (7 bases). CDR3 length: 16 residues. The V gene lost 3 bases and the J gene lost 4 bases, with 13 bases spanning the gap. Germline V gives CDR1 MNHNS, CDR2 SASEGT. CDR3 nucleotide sequence: TGTGCCAGCAGTGAGGCGGGGGCGACCGGGGCCAACGTCCTGACTTTC. The encoded protein is CASSEAGATGANVLTF.

The CDR3 sequence: CASSRGSNNEQFF. The CDR3 coding sequence is TGCGCCAGCAGCCGAGGGTCCAACAATGAGCAGTTCTTC. The J gene is TRBJ2-1, the V gene TRBV5-1; a possible D gene is TRBD2 (5 bases). The germline V gene encodes CDR1 SGHRS and CDR2 YFSETQ. V shed 4 bases and J shed 5 bases, with 10 bases lying between them. This CDR3 comprises 13 residues.

The CDR3: CASTLTGVSNTEAFF. CDR3 coding DNA: TGTGCCAGCACCCTGACAGGGGTTTCGAACACTGAAGCTTTCTTT. The chain employs TRBV6-5 and TRBJ1-1; TRBD1 aligns across 8 bases. The V gene's germline CDR1 is MNHEY and CDR2 SVGAGI. V was clipped by 7 bases and J by 1 base; unmatched bases: 8. The CDR3 is 15 residues long.

The chain recombines TRBV5-1 with TRBJ2-7; 7 positions match TRBD1. The CDR3 length is 14 residues. The germline CDR1 and CDR2 sequences are SGHRS and YFSETQ. The V segment lost 4 bases and the J segment 4 bases; nucleotides outside the gene matches: 8. The CDR3 loop is CASSLRTGPYEQYF. CDR3 DNA: TGCGCCAGCAGCCTACGGACAGGACCGTACGAGCAGTACTTC.

This clone came up once. V gene TRBV19 combines with J gene TRBJ2-1, with 11 bases lining up with TRBD2. The CDR3 covers 15 residues. Germline CDR1 is LNHDA and CDR2 is SQIVND (reference sequence). Losses at the gene ends were 8 bases for V and 10 bases for J; bases not matched to a gene: 13. The CDR3 DNA reads as TGTGCCAGTGTTAGCGGGGGGGCGGGTCTCCGAGAGCAGTTCTTC. Protein: CASVSGGAGLREQFF.

This clone has just a few counts. The chain joins TRBV25-1 to TRBJ1-1; D call uncertain. CDR3 size: 13 residues. The V and J ends lost 6 bases and 5 bases respectively, with 13 bases between them. CDR1 and CDR2 from the germline V gene are MGHDK and SYGVNS. The CDR3 spells CASSPAGWTEAFF. CDR3 nucleotides: TGTGCCAGCAGCCCGGCGGGTTGGACTGAAGCTTTCTTT.

The gene calls are TRBV19 and TRBJ1-5; D is possibly TRBD1 (6 bases). This CDR3 spans 16 amino acids. Germline assignment: CDR1 LNHDA and CDR2 SQIVND (reference sequence). Trimming removed 5 bases at V and 0 bases at J, with 14 bases between. The CDR3 sequence: CASSPPGHSSNQPQHF. In DNA form, the CDR3 reads TGTGCCAGTAGTCCGCCGGGACACAGTAGCAATCAGCCCCAGCATTTT.

The genes are TRBV5-1 and TRBJ2-5; the D gene is possibly TRBD1 (5 bases). The CDR3 totals 14 residues. Germline V CDR1 and CDR2: SGHRS, YFSETQ. V was pared by 3 bases and J by 5 bases, with 14 bases between. CDR3 bases: TGCGCCAGCAGCTCCAATCCAGGGCAGGAGACCCAGTACTTC. Translated: CASSSNPGQETQYF.

The V call is TRBV5-1, the J call TRBJ2-5; no clear D gene. The CDR3 is 13 amino acids. Germline CDR1 SGHRS, CDR2 YFSETQ. Between the trimmed V and J ends, which lost 0 bases and 1 base, there was a span of 4 bases. The CDR3 is CASSLGGQETQYF. The CDR3 DNA follows: TGCGCCAGCAGCTTGGGGGGCCAAGAGACCCAGTACTTC. The entire variable domain, with the rest obtained from reference TRBV5-1 and TRBJ2-5, is as follows: KAGVTQTPRYLIKTRGQQVTLSCSPISGHRSVSWYQQTPGQGLQFLFEYFSETQRNKGNFPGRFSGRQFSNSRSEMNVSTLELGDSALYLCASSLGGQETQYFGPGTRLLVL.